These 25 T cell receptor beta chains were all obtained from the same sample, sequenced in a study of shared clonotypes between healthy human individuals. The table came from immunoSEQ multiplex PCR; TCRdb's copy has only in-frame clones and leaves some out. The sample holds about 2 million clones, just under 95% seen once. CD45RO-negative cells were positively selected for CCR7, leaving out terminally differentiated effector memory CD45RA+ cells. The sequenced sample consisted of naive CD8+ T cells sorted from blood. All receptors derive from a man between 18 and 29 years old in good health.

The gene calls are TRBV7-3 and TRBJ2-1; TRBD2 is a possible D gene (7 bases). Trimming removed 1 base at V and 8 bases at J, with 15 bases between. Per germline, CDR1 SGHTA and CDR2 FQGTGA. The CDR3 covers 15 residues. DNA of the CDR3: TGTGCCAGCAGCTTAATGTCTGGCGGGGGCGATGAGCAGTTCTTC. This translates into CASSLMSGGGDEQFF.

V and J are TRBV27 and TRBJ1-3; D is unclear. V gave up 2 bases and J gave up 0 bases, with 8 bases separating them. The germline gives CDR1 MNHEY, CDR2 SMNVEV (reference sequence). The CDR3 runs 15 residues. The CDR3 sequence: CASSLAAYSGNTIYF. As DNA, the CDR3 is TGTGCCAGCAGTTTAGCGGCCTACTCTGGAAACACCATATATTTT.

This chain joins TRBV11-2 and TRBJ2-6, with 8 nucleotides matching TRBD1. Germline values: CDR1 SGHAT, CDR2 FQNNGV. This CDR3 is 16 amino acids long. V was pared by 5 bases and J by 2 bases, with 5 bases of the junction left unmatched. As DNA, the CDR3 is TGTGCCAGCAGCGGACAGGGTCTTACTGGGGCCAACGTCCTGACTTTC. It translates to CASSGQGLTGANVLTF.

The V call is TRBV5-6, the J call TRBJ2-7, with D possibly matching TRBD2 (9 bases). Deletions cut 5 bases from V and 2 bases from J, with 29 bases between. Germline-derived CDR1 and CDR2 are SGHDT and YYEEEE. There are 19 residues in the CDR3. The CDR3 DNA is TGTGCCAGCAGGGATAGACAGGGGATTAGACTAGCGGACCCCTACGAGCAGTACTTC. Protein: CASRDRQGIRLADPYEQYF.

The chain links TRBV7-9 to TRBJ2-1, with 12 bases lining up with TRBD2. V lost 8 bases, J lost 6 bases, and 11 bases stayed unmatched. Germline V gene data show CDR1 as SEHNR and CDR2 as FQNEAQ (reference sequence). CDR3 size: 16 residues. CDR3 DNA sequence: TGTGCCAGCCGTTTGATTACTAGCGGGAGGACCAATGAGCAGTTCTTC. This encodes CASRLITSGRTNEQFF.

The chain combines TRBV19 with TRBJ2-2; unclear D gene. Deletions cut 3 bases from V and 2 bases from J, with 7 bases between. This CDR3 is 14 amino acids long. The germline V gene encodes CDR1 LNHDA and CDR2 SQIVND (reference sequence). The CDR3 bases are TGTGCCAGTAGTATGGTCGCAAACACCGGGGAGCTGTTTTTT. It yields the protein CASSMVANTGELFF.

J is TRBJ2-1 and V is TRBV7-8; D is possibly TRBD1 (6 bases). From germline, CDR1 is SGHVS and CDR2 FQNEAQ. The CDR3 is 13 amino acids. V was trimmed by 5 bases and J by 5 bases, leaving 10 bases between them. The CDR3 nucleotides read TGTGCCAGCAGCGCGGACAGCAACAATGAGCAGTTCTTC. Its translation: CASSADSNNEQFF.

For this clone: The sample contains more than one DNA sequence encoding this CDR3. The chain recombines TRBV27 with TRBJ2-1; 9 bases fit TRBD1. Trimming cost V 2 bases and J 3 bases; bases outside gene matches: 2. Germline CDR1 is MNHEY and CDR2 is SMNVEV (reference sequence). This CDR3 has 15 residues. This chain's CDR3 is CASSLGTGLYNEQFF. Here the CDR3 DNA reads TGTGCCAGCAGTTTAGGGACAGGGCTCTACAATGAGCAGTTCTTC.

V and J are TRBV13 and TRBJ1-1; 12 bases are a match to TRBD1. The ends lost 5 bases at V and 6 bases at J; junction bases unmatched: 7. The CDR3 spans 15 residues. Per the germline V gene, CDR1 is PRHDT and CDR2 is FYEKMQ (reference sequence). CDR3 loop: CASSPAGTGGSEAFF. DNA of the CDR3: TGTGCCAGCAGCCCTGCCGGGACAGGGGGCTCTGAAGCTTTCTTT.

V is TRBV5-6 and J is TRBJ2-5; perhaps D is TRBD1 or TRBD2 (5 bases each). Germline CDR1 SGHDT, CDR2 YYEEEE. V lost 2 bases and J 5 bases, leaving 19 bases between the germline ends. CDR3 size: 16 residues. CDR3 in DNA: TGTGCCAGCAGCTTATTCGGGGCACCCTCTGAGGAGACCCAGTACTTC. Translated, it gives CASSLFGAPSEETQYF.

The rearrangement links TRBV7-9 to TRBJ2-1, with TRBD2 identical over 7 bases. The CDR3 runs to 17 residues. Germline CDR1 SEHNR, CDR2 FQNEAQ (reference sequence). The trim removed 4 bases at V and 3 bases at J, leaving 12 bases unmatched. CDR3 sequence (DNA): TGTGCCAGCAGCTCCCCCTTTGTGTCTAGCGGCTACAATGAGCAGTTCTTC. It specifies CASSSPFVSSGYNEQFF.

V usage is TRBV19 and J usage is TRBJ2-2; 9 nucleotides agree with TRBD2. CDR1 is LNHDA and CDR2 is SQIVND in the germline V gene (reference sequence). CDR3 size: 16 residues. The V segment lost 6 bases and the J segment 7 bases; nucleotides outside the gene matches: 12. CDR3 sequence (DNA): TGTGCCAGTAGCGTTCCGTCTAGCGGGATAGTCGGGGAGCTGTTTTTT. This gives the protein CASSVPSSGIVGELFF.

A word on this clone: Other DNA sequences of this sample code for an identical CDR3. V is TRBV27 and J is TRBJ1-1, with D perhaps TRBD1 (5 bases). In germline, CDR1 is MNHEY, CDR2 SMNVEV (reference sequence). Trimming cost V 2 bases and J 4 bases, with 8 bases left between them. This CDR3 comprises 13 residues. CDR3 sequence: CASSLTGGTEAFF. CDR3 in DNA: TGTGCCAGCAGTTTAACGGGGGGCACTGAAGCTTTCTTT.

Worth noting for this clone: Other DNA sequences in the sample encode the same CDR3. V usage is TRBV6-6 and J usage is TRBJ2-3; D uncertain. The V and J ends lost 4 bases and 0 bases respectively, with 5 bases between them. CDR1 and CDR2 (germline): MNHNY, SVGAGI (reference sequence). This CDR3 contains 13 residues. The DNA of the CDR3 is TGTGCCAGCAGTTCCTTAAGCACAGATACGCAGTATTTT. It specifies CASSSLSTDTQYF.

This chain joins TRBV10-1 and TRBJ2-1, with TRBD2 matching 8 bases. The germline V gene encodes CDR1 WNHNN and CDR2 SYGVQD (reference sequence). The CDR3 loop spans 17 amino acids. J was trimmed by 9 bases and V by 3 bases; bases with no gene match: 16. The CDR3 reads CASSDLGVAGSVGEQFF. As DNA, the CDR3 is TGCGCCAGCAGTGATCTCGGGGTAGCGGGGTCTGTGGGTGAGCAGTTCTTC.

The CDR3 loop reads CASSFGTTYEQYF. The CDR3 region has the DNA TGTGCCAGCAGTTTTGGGACAACCTACGAGCAGTACTTC. The chain recombines TRBV28 with TRBJ2-7; D might be TRBD1 (6 bases). V was shortened by 3 bases and J by 2 bases, with 8 bases between the two germline ends. CDR1 and CDR2 (germline): MDHEN, SYDVKM. The CDR3 contains 13 residues.

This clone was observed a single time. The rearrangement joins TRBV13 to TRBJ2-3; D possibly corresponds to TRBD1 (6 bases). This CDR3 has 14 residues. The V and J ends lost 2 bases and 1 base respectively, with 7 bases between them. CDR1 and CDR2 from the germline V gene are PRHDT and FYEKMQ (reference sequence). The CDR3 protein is CASSLWTGTDTQYF. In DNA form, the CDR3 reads TGTGCCAGCAGCTTATGGACAGGCACAGATACGCAGTATTTT.

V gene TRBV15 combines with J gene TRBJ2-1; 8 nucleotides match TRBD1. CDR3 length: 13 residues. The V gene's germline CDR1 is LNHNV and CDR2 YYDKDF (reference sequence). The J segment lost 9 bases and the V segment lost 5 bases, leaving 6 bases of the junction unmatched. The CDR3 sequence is CATSPDRGAEQFF. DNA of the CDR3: TGTGCCACCAGCCCAGACAGGGGCGCTGAGCAGTTCTTC.

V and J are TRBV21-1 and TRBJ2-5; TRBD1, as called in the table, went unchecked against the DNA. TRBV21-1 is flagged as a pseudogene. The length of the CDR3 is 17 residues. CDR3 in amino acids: CASSKDLAGGIKETQYF. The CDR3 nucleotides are TGTGCCAGCAGCAAAGATCTGGCAGGGGGCATCAAAGAGACCCAGTACTTC.

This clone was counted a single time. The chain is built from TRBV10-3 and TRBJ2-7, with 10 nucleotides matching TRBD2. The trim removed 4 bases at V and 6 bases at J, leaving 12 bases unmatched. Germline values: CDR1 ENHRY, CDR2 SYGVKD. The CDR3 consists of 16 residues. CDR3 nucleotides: TGTGCCATCAGTGGTAGCTTAGCGGGGGGTTGGTTCGAGCAGTACTTC. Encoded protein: CAISGSLAGGWFEQYF.

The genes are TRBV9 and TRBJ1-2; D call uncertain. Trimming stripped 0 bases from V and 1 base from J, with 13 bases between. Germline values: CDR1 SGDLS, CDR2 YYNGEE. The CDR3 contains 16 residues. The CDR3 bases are TGTGCCAGCAGCGTAGGGGGAGGACCGCATAACTATGGCTACACCTTC. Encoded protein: CASSVGGGPHNYGYTF.

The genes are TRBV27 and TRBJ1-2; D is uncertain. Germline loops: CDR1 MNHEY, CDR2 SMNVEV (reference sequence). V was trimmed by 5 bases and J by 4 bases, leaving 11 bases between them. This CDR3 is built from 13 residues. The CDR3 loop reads CASSPSEAYGYTF. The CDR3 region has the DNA TGTGCCAGCAGTCCCTCCGAAGCCTATGGCTACACCTTC.

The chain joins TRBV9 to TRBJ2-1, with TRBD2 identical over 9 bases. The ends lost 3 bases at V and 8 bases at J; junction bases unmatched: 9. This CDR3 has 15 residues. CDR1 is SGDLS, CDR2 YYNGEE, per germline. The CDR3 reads CASSAGGLAGDEQFF. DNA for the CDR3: TGTGCCAGCAGCGCAGGGGGACTAGCAGGGGATGAGCAGTTCTTC.

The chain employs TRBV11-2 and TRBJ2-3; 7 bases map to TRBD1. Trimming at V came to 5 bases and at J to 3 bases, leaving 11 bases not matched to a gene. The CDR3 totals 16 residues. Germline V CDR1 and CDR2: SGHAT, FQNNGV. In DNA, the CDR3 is TGTGCCAGCAGCCCTACACAGGGGTTTTTGACAGATACGCAGTATTTT. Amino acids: CASSPTQGFLTDTQYF. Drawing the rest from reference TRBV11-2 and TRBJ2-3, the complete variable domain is EAGVAQSPRYKIIEKRQSVAFWCNPISGHATLYWYQQILGQGPKLLIQFQNNGVVDDSQLPKDRFSAERLKGVDSTLKIQPAKLEDSAVYLCASSPTQGFLTDTQYFGPGTRLTVL.

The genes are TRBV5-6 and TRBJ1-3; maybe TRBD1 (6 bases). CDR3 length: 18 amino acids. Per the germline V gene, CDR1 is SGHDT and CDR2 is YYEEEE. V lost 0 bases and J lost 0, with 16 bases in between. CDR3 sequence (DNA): TGTGCCAGCAGCTTGGAAAGGGGGGCAGACGACTCTGGAAACACCATATATTTT. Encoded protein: CASSLERGADDSGNTIYF.